Listed here is a single T cell receptor (beta chain). Its antigen target is currently unknown. Base-call qualities are not available, and no considerably larger clone is one nucleotide away. Taken from the germline V gene (reference sequence), the CDR1 and CDR2 loops are SGHNT and YYREEE. The CDR3 covers 15 residues, taking in both the cysteine and the phenylalanine. The DNA shown is the 45-base CDR3, in frame from base 1. Here V drops 4 bases and J drops 1 base, and the junction holds 4 bases not matched to any gene. The sample is drawn from a study of early T cells in non-severe SARS-CoV-2 infection (dated by TCRdb to the early 2020s). A note on the overall study: Because TCR sequencing was done on bulk RNA from unsorted whole blood, the alpha and beta chains could not be paired. Here is what the overall study found, with its caveats: VDJdb matching was skewed toward anti-spike CD8 responses and likely underestimated virus-specific expansions, missing private and CD4 specificities.

The study was a case-control design nested within a healthcare worker cohort in London, UK, with weekly nasopharyngeal swab PCR tests and blood sampling. Healthcare workers were recruited during the week of the UK lockdown, between 23 and 31 March 2020, and followed weekly for up to roughly 15 weeks. The receptor library was made with 5' RACE. Sequencing was performed on a NextSeq 500. The TCR library protocol attached unique molecular identifiers to individual cDNA molecules to correct for sequencing error and PCR bias. Both TCR alpha and beta chains were sequenced, and tight co-correlation was observed between alpha and beta sequence abundances in each sample. The paper's data handling went like this. Decombinator V4 was used to annotate the V gene, J gene and CDR3 of the TCR sequences. Expanded TCRs were defined as changing significantly between any two time points under a Poisson model with p below 0.0001. TCR abundances were normalised to the total number of TCRs sequenced in each sample and reported as counts per million. TRAV1-2 paired with TRAJ12, TRAJ20 or TRAJ33 defined MAIT TCRs, while TRAV10 paired with TRAJ18 defined iNKT TCRs. VDJdb, accessed 1 November 2021, was searched for CMV, EBV and SARS-CoV-2 annotated TCRs, excluding TCRs annotated for multiple antigens. TCRdb trimmed public reads at Q25 via fastp, called clones via MiXCR and kept in-frame beta chains. Rows matching on CDR3 protein sequence are summarized as one entry with the most common DNA and genes. V and J calls and clone size were set by TCRdb, not the authors. Present in this sample are about 83,000 distinct CDR3 sequences, 10% to 15% of which were seen just once. The ten largest clones add up to about 7% of the sample.

This receptor was taken from an adult who was a healthcare worker with PCR-confirmed SARS-CoV-2 infection or an uninfected control (not recorded which). The sample comprised whole blood. The sequence is built from TRBV5-4 and TRBJ2-7; 11 of the junction bases match TRBD1. The CDR3 protein is CASSRRDRGSYEQYF. The bases are TGTGCCAGCAGCCGTAGGGACAGGGGGTCCTACGAGCAGTACTTC.